The 14 T cell receptor beta chains below were found in one sample sequenced in a study of blood T cell repertoires in COVID-19. Assay: immunoSEQ multiplex PCR; the TCRdb copy retains only in-frame clones and omits some. The sample yields around 140,000 clones, roughly 84% seen once. The source material was peripheral blood. Receptors were obtained from a human donor with acute or convalescent COVID-19. The donor label of this sample is uncertain.

This rearrangement joins TRBV27 to TRBJ1-6, with 8 bases identical to TRBD1. With 4 bases clipped from V and 8 bases from J, the junction kept 10 bases outside the gene matches. Germline V gene data show CDR1 as MNHEY and CDR2 as SMNVEV (reference sequence). This CDR3 contains 16 residues. The CDR3 coding sequence is TGTGCCAGCAGTTCGGGACAGGCGGGCGCATATTCACCCCTCCACTTT. Translating gives CASSSGQAGAYSPLHF.

As regards this clone: One end of the junction varies from germline; a read error may be responsible. This chain links TRBV7-7 with TRBJ1-1; 12 positions match TRBD1. This CDR3 contains 16 residues. Germline V gene sequence: CDR1 SSHAT, CDR2 FNYEAQ (reference sequence). The DNA of the CDR3 is TGTGCTAGCAGCCCGGTTGTGGGACAGGGGGCCACTGAAGCTTTCTTT. This sequence encodes CASSPVVGQGATEAFF.

Notes on this clone: Other DNA variants within this sample encode the same CDR3. J is TRBJ1-2 and V is TRBV3-1 (or the pseudogene TRBV3-2); TRBD1 matches 7 bases. Trimming took 1 base from V and 5 from J; bases not matched to a gene: 4. Germline V CDR1 and CDR2: LGHDT, YNNKEL (reference sequence). The CDR3 is made up of 14 amino acids. CDR3 DNA: TGTGCCAGCAGCCAAGGACAGGGAAGATATGGCTACACCTTC. As protein: CASSQGQGRYGYTF.

The genes are TRBV5-1 and TRBJ1-2; maybe TRBD1 (5 bases). CDR3 length: 13 amino acids. The V end lost 0 bases, the J end lost 4 bases, and 7 bases lay between the germline ends. Per germline, CDR1 SGHRS and CDR2 YFSETQ. CDR3 region: CASSLGQSYGYTF. The CDR3 bases are TGCGCCAGCAGCTTGGGACAGAGCTATGGCTACACCTTC.

The chain has TRBV2 and TRBJ2-7, with D perhaps matching TRBD1 (6 bases). The CDR3 extends over 13 amino acids. Per the germline V gene, CDR1 is SNHLY and CDR2 is FYNNEI. V was shortened by 6 bases and J by 0 bases, with 9 bases between the two germline ends. CDR3 loop: CASRGQGSYEQYF. In DNA, the CDR3 is TGTGCCAGCAGGGGACAAGGCTCCTACGAGCAGTACTTC.

This rearrangement joins TRBV4-3 to TRBJ1-6, with 7 positions matching TRBD1. CDR1 LGHNA and CDR2 YSLEER come from the germline V gene. This CDR3 is 16 amino acids long. The junction had 13 bases not matched to a gene; V was cut back by 4 bases and J by 10 bases. The CDR3 loop is CASSRHHRGEGSPLHF. The CDR3 nucleotides read TGCGCCAGCAGCCGACACCACAGGGGTGAGGGATCACCCCTCCACTTT.

This chain connects TRBV12-5 to TRBJ1-2, with 7 positions matching TRBD1. The CDR3 is 16 residues long. Germline loops: CDR1 LGHNT, CDR2 FRNRAP. Losses at the gene ends were 1 base for V and 5 bases for J; bases not matched to a gene: 10. DNA of the CDR3: TGTGCTAGTGGTTTGGGGACGACAGGGAATAGGTATGGCTACACCTTC. Translating gives CASGLGTTGNRYGYTF. The full variable domain, rest sourced from reference TRBV12-5 and TRBJ1-2, is DARVTQTPRHKVTEMGQEVTMRCQPILGHNTVFWYRQTMMQGLELLAYFRNRAPLDDSGMPKDRFSAEMPDATLATLKIQPSEPRDSAVYFCASGLGTTGNRYGYTFGSGTRLTVV.

The chain links TRBV5-1 to TRBJ1-1; the match to TRBD1 covers 8 bases. The CDR3 contains 15 residues. CDR1 and CDR2 (germline): SGHRS, YFSETQ. Trimming at V came to 0 bases and at J to 3 bases, leaving 4 bases not matched to a gene. In DNA form, the CDR3 reads TGCGCCAGCAGCTTGGAGGGACAGGTCGACACTGAAGCTTTCTTT. It specifies CASSLEGQVDTEAFF.

This chain joins TRBV19 and TRBJ2-2; 9 bases align to TRBD2. The V and J ends lost 3 bases and 6 bases, in that order; junction bases with no gene match: 8. The CDR3 contains 16 residues. Germline lookup yields CDR1 LNHDA and CDR2 SQIVND (reference sequence). The CDR3 bases are TGTGCCAGTAGTATTGGGCTAGCGGGAACCTCCGGGGAGCTGTTTTTT. Protein: CASSIGLAGTSGELFF.

The chain combines TRBV3-1 (or the pseudogene TRBV3-2) with TRBJ2-1; a weak D match, TRBD2 (6 bases). V gave up 0 bases and J gave up 6 bases, with 12 bases separating them. CDR1 is LGHDT, CDR2 YNNKEL, per germline (reference sequence). CDR3 length: 15 amino acids. CDR3 sequence (DNA): TGTGCCAGCAGCCAAGAGGGGGGTTTGGGCAATGAGCAGTTCTTC. Translation gives CASSQEGGLGNEQFF.

The CDR3 loop is CAWSFQWTGGLNSPLHF. The CDR3 DNA reads TGTGCCTGGAGTTTTCAATGGACAGGGGGGCTTAATTCACCCCTCCACTTT. The V call is TRBV30, the J call TRBJ1-6; 10 nucleotides match TRBD1. The CDR3 has 17 residues. Germline CDR1 reads GTSNPN; CDR2 reads SVGIG (reference sequence). Losses at the gene ends were 2 bases for V and 6 bases for J; bases not matched to a gene: 10.

The chain has TRBV7-2 and TRBJ2-2; D not resolved. This CDR3 is 16 amino acids long. CDR1 SGHTA and CDR2 FQGNSA come from the germline V gene. Trimming stripped 2 bases from V and 3 bases from J, with 13 bases between. The CDR3 loop is CASSLFTMGDTGELFF. CDR3 coding DNA: TGTGCCAGCAGCTTATTCACAATGGGCGACACCGGGGAGCTGTTTTTT.

The chain employs TRBV2 and TRBJ2-7; tentatively, D is TRBD2 (5 bases). CDR1 is SNHLY and CDR2 is FYNNEI in the germline V gene. Deletions cut 0 bases from V and 9 bases from J, with 12 bases between. CDR3 length: 13 residues. This CDR3 is CASSEAPRGRQYV. Written as DNA, the CDR3 is TGTGCCAGCAGTGAAGCGCCCCGGGGTAGGCAGTACGTC.

The rearrangement uses TRBV5-4 and TRBJ2-7; a possible D gene is TRBD1 (5 bases). The CDR3 loop spans 13 amino acids. Deletions cut 2 bases from V and 0 bases from J, with 6 bases between. Germline V gene lookup returns CDR1 SGHNT and CDR2 YYREEE (reference sequence). CDR3 nucleotides: TGTGCCAGCAGCTTTCAGGGCTCCTACGAGCAGTACGTC. It yields the protein CASSFQGSYEQYV.